This paragraph covers one T cell receptor (beta chain) sequence. Its antigen is unknown. The PCR had 60 Vbeta and 13 Jbeta primers. Sequencing used immunoSEQ multiplex PCR; TCRdb keeps in-frame clones, though not all of them. The sample yields around 70,000 clones, roughly four fifths seen once. This specimen comes from a study of cytomegalovirus exposure and HLA in healthy donors. As for the study in general: Earlier work reported about 110 million unique TCR beta sequences from 150 million to 200 million T cells. Genetic ancestry analysis placed over 75% of the 400 or so donors that were genotyped in the Caucasian-associated cluster. Study-level points and caveats: Sequencing likely generated an artifact that appeared as a cluster of highly shared sequence variants.

The sequence came from a male donor in good health and CMV-seropositive. Sequencing was carried out using PBMCs.

In nucleotides, the CDR3 is TGTGCCAGTAGCCTCAGGCCTGGCACTGAAGCTTTCTTT. Residues: CASSLRPGTEAFF. The chain couples TRBV19 to TRBJ1-1; D uncertain. The CDR3 covers 13 residues. Trimming cost V 6 bases and J 4 bases, with 12 bases left between them. Germline CDR1 is LNHDA and CDR2 is SQIVND (reference sequence).